Included here is one T cell receptor beta chain sequence, with context. Its cognate antigen is unknown. The source of the sample is a study of blood T cells in healthy people across ages. The authors ran a second PCR of about 6 to 11 cycles using a sample-barcoded 5' primer and a J-beta primer mix. Researchers report that each sample yielded at least 2.5 million CDR3-containing paired-end reads. TCRdb analysed the 5' RACE reads with MiXCR anew, one entry per CDR3 protein. The repertoire holds roughly 700,000 distinct CDR3 sequences, with approximately 29% as singletons. From germline, CDR1 is KGHSH and CDR2 LQKENI. Trimming left V 2 bases short and J 8 bases short, with 15 bases between. The CDR3 totals 14 residues. Study-wide results and caveats: Diversity estimates drawn from one million T cells were deemed underestimates. Diversity of TCR beta per million T cells declined in a roughly linear way with age. The percentage of naive T cells correlated strongly with TCR beta diversity.

Material: blood. The TCR comes from a woman of 80 years or more in good health. The chain is built from TRBV18 and TRBJ1-2; D not certain. The DNA for the CDR3 is TGTGCCAGCTCACCATCCGGACGGGCGGAAGGCTACACCTTC. It encodes CASSPSGRAEGYTF.